The clone carrying this TCR beta chain appeared a few times. The data originate from a study of T-cell reconstitution after alpha-beta-depleted transplantation in children. The authors prepared the TCRbeta library with unique molecular identifiers. TCRdb reprocessed the PCR reads with MiXCR, giving one entry per CDR3 protein. The sample has some 520,000 distinct CDR3 sequences, 30% to 35% seen once. Trimming took 2 bases from V and 7 from J, leaving 12 bases between them. This CDR3 contains 14 residues. The V gene's germline CDR1 is SGHRS and CDR2 YFSETQ. This clonotype was sampled from a human donor who donated a stem cell graft to a child with aplastic anemia. Material: PBMCs from the stem cell graft donor, obtained from the stem cell graft. The V gene is TRBV5-1, the J gene TRBJ2-2; TRBD2 might be the D (5 bases). CDR3 DNA sequence: TGCGCCAGCAGCTTTTCATCCACTAGCGGGGAGCTGTTTTTT. It translates to CASSFSSTSGELFF.